These T cell receptor beta chains were read from a single sample in a study of cytomegalovirus exposure and HLA in healthy donors. Sequencing used immunoSEQ multiplex PCR; TCRdb keeps in-frame clones, though not all of them. The sample includes some 160,000 clones, around 77% of them seen just once. The sequencing sample was made of PBMCs. These receptors were taken from a woman in her 30s in good health and CMV-seronegative. CDR3s include the opening cysteine and the closing phenylalanine or tryptophan. A D gene is named only where the DNA matches it firmly. Where a row states a size, it is once, few, many or the class of an expanded clone; other rows omit it.

J,D,V,size,DNA,CDR3
TRBJ2-1,TRBD2,TRBV15,NA,TGTGCCACCAGCAGAGTCAAGCGGGAGGTCTATGAGCAGTTCTTC,CATSRVKREVYEQFF
TRBJ1-4,TRBD1,TRBV28,NA,TGTGCCAGCAGTTCTTCCCTGACAGGGGGCGACGGTGAAAAACTGTTTTTT,CASSSSLTGGDGEKLFF
TRBJ2-3,NA,TRBV14,NA,TGTGCCAGCAGCCTGCGGGACGTTGATACGCAGTATTTT,CASSLRDVDTQYF
TRBJ2-1,NA,TRBV14,NA,TGTGCCAGCAGCCAAGCTTTCGAGCAGTTCTTC,CASSQAFEQFF
TRBJ2-5,TRBD2,TRBV28,NA,TGTGCCAGCAGTTTGCGGACTAGCGGGAAAGAGACCCAGTACTTC,CASSLRTSGKETQYF
TRBJ2-7,TRBD2,TRBV7-2,NA,TGTGCCAGCAGCCACGGACTAGCGGGCAAATACTTC,CASSHGLAGKYF
TRBJ2-5,NA,TRBV5-6,NA,TGTGCCAGCAGCTTCAGGGATCCTTTGGGAGAGACCCAGTACTTC,CASSFRDPLGETQYF
TRBJ2-3,TRBD2,TRBV27,NA,TGTGCCAGCAGACGATCTAGCGGGAACACAGATACGCAGTATTTT,CASRRSSGNTDTQYF
TRBJ1-1,TRBD1,TRBV10-1,few,TGCGCCAGCAGTGCGGGACAGGGAAACACTGAAGCTTTCTTT,CASSAGQGNTEAFF
TRBJ1-1,NA,TRBV4-3,NA,TGCGCCAGCAGCCCCGGAGGCCACCTCTTAGGCACTGAAGCTTTCTTT,CASSPGGHLLGTEAFF
TRBJ2-7,NA,TRBV6-6,NA,TGTGCCAGCAGTCCCCCCGGGACAAGTATCTACGAGCAGTACTTC,CASSPPGTSIYEQYF
TRBJ2-5,TRBD1,TRBV5-1,NA,TGCGCCAGCAGCGCCTCCGGGACAGGGGGGAAGGAGACCCAGTACTTC,CASSASGTGGKETQYF
TRBJ1-2,NA,TRBV30,NA,TGTGCCTGGAGCCCTCCGGGGAGGGTACGAGGCTACACCTTC,CAWSPPGRVRGYTF
TRBJ1-5,NA,TRBV7-6,NA,TGTGCCAGCAGCCGTGGGTCGGGATTCAATCAGCCCCAGCATTTT,CASSRGSGFNQPQHF
TRBJ2-7,NA,TRBV5-1,NA,TGCGCCAGCAGCTTGGAGAGGGGGACCTCTACCCCCTACGAGCAGTACTTC,CASSLERGTSTPYEQYF
TRBJ2-1,TRBD2,TRBV4-1,few,TGCGCCAGCAGCCTTGGGACTAGCGGATCCAATGAGCAGTTCTTC,CASSLGTSGSNEQFF
TRBJ2-1,TRBD2,TRBV2,NA,TGTGCCAGCAGTCTAGCGGTGGGCGAGTTCTTC,CASSLAVGEFF
TRBJ1-2,NA,TRBV15,once,TGTGCCACCAGCAGAGATTTAAACGCGGGATCATATGGCTACACCTTC,CATSRDLNAGSYGYTF
TRBJ1-2,TRBD1,TRBV13,NA,TGTGCCAGCAGCCAGAGGGCGGTAGCAGGGGGGAATGGCTACACCTTC,CASSQRAVAGGNGYTF
TRBJ2-7,NA,TRBV7-2,NA,TGTGCCAGCAGCTTCGTGGGGCCCTACGAGCAGTACTTC,CASSFVGPYEQYF
TRBJ2-1,TRBD2,TRBV4-1,NA,TGCGCCAGCAGCCAACCGGGGACTAGAAGTGAGCAGTTCTTC,CASSQPGTRSEQFF
TRBJ1-1,TRBD1,TRBV7-9,NA,TGTGCCAGCAGCGCAAACAGGGGGCGCGGGGCTGAAGCTTTCTTT,CASSANRGRGAEAFF
TRBJ2-1,TRBD2,TRBV29-1,NA,TGCAGCGTTTTGGGACTAGCGGGCCCGCGTAATGAGCAGTTCTTC,CSVLGLAGPRNEQFF
TRBJ1-2,TRBD1,TRBV4-1,NA,TGCGCCAGCAGCCCCAGGGGGTACTATGGCTACACCTTC,CASSPRGYYGYTF
TRBJ2-5,NA,TRBV6-5,NA,TGTGCCAGCAGTTACAGCGGAGGGCAAGAGACCCAGTACTTC,CASSYSGGQETQYF
TRBJ2-5,NA,TRBV10-2,NA,TGCGCCAGCAGCTGGACGGGGGAGACCCAGTACTTC,CASSWTGETQYF
TRBJ1-2,NA,TRBV19,NA,TGTGCCAGTAGCATTCACGGTAACTATGGCTACACCTTC,CASSIHGNYGYTF
TRBJ1-1,NA,TRBV9,NA,TGTGCCAGCAGCCCAGGGACTGCCCCTGGGACTGAAGCTTTCTTT,CASSPGTAPGTEAFF
TRBJ2-3,TRBD2,TRBV7-7,NA,TGTGCTAGCAGCTTAGGCGGGAGGGGAGATACGCAGTATTTT,CASSLGGRGDTQYF
TRBJ2-7,NA,TRBV20-1,NA,TGCAGTGCTAGTTACGGGGAAGAGCAGTACTTC,CSASYGEEQYF
TRBJ1-2,NA,TRBV30,many,TGTGCCTGGAGTGTGGGCGTGGGCCGCGCCTATGGCTACACCTTC,CAWSVGVGRAYGYTF
TRBJ2-7,NA,TRBV29-1,few,TGCAGCGTTGTGGTACTAGCCCACGAGCAGTACTTC,CSVVVLAHEQYF
TRBJ2-1,TRBD2,TRBV9,few,TGTGCCAGCAGCGTGTTAGCGGGAGCGGAGTACAATGAGCAGTTCTTC,CASSVLAGAEYNEQFF
TRBJ2-1,TRBD2,TRBV7-3,NA,TGTGCCAGTCAAATAGCGGGAGGGGACAATGAGCAGTTCTTC,CASQIAGGDNEQFF
TRBJ1-5,NA,TRBV28,few,TGTGCCAGCAGGATACAGGGATACAATCAGCCCCAGCATTTT,CASRIQGYNQPQHF
TRBJ1-1,TRBD1,TRBV11-2,once,TGTGCCAGCAGCAAGGGACAGGGTACTGAAGCTTTCTTT,CASSKGQGTEAFF
TRBJ1-1,NA,TRBV27,NA,TGTGCCAGCAAAACCCCGGGACTGAGTACTGAAGCTTTCTTT,CASKTPGLSTEAFF
TRBJ1-5,NA,TRBV5-5,NA,TGTGCCAGCAGCTTGTTTGTCAGGGCGAATCAGCCCCAGCATTTT,CASSLFVRANQPQHF
TRBJ2-2,NA,TRBV7-2,NA,TGTGCCAGCAGCCGGGGGACAGCCGGGGAGCTGTTTTTT,CASSRGTAGELFF
TRBJ1-1,NA,TRBV30,NA,TGTGCCTGGAGTGTTCCCGGGGGTTCTGGTGAAGCTTTCTTT,CAWSVPGGSGEAFF
TRBJ1-4,TRBD1,TRBV15,NA,TGTGCCACCAGCAGACCACAGGGGGGACAAGAAAAACTGTTTTTT,CATSRPQGGQEKLFF